The 29 T cell receptor beta chains presented below share a single source sample, sequenced in a study of shared clonotypes between healthy human individuals. Using immunoSEQ multiplex PCR, the repertoire was profiled, and TCRdb retains in-frame clones only, with some absent. This table holds millions of clones, roughly 95% found once. As defined, naive CD8 cells were CD45RO-negative and positively selected for CCR7, with terminally differentiated effector memory CD45RA+ cells excluded. The specimen sequenced was naive CD8+ T cells sorted from blood. These receptors were obtained from a man aged 18-30 years in good health.

The sample holds one count of this clone. The chain is built from TRBV4-1 and TRBJ2-7, with D perhaps matching TRBD2 (6 bases). Trimming left V 0 bases short and J 0 bases short, with 12 bases between. CDR3 length: 16 residues. CDR1 is MGHRA and CDR2 is YSYEKL in the germline V gene. The CDR3 protein is CASSQEIGLSSYEQYF. The CDR3 bases are TGCGCCAGCAGCCAAGAAATAGGACTAAGCTCCTACGAGCAGTACTTC.

V and J are TRBV5-6 and TRBJ2-7; tentatively, D is TRBD1 (5 bases). The germline V and J ends were trimmed by 4 bases and 3 bases, with 11 bases remaining between them. The CDR3 covers 13 residues. The V gene's germline CDR1 is SGHDT and CDR2 YYEEEE. The CDR3 nucleotides read TGTGCCAGCAGCCCGACCGACAGCTACGAGCAGTACTTC. Protein: CASSPTDSYEQYF. Based on the CDR3 plus reference TRBV5-6 and TRBJ2-7, the full variable domain is DAGVTQSPTHLIKTRGQQVTLRCSPKSGHDTVSWYQQALGQGPQFIFQYYEEEERQRGNFPDRFSGHQFPNYSSELNVNALLLGDSALYLCASSPTDSYEQYFGPGTRLTVT.

The gene calls are TRBV5-5 and TRBJ2-7; a possible D gene is TRBD1 (5 bases). Trimming shortened V by 1 base and J by 4 bases, and 9 bases separated the two germline ends. Germline V gene data show CDR1 as SGHKS and CDR2 as YYEKEE (reference sequence). The CDR3 extends over 13 amino acids. The CDR3 region has the DNA TGTGCCAGCAGCTTGACAGGACCTTACGAGCAGTACTTC. Protein: CASSLTGPYEQYF.

The CDR3 is CAISESSGLQPQHF. In DNA form, the CDR3 reads TGTGCCATCAGTGAGTCGTCCGGGCTGCAGCCCCAGCATTTT. The rearrangement links TRBV10-3 to TRBJ1-5; D is unclear. Germline V gives CDR1 ENHRY, CDR2 SYGVKD. Trimming removed 0 bases from V and 7 bases from J, with 10 bases in between. The CDR3 runs 14 residues.

Regarding this clone: The sample carries other DNA sequences with the same CDR3. The chain joins TRBV7-9 to TRBJ1-4; no clear D. CDR3 length equals 12 residues. Trimming took off 1 base at V and 7 bases at J, with 4 bases between the two ends. CDR1 is SEHNR and CDR2 is FQNEAQ in the germline V gene (reference sequence). This chain's CDR3 is CASSLGSEKLFF. The CDR3 DNA reads as TGTGCCAGCAGCTTAGGGAGTGAAAAACTGTTTTTT.

The rearrangement links TRBV4-3 to TRBJ2-7; D might be TRBD1 (6 bases). V lost 0 bases and J lost 2, with 14 bases in between. Per the germline V gene, CDR1 is LGHNA and CDR2 is YSLEER. CDR3 size: 16 residues. The CDR3 reads CASSQDFQGFPYEQYF. CDR3 bases: TGCGCCAGCAGCCAAGATTTCCAGGGGTTCCCCTACGAGCAGTACTTC.

This chain connects TRBV9 to TRBJ2-7; 8 positions agree with TRBD1. The ends lost 3 bases at V and 3 bases at J; junction bases unmatched: 11. The CDR3 has 16 residues. Germline CDR1 and CDR2: SGDLS and YYNGEE. The CDR3 coding sequence is TGTGCCAGCAGCGCCGGGGGTGGAGACAGGGGCTACGAGCAGTACTTC. Residues: CASSAGGGDRGYEQYF.

The chain joins TRBV10-2 to TRBJ1-1; D uncertain. In germline, CDR1 is WSHSY, CDR2 SAAADI. Trimming cost V 9 bases and J 5 bases, with 10 bases left between them. The CDR3 contains 11 residues. CDR3 DNA sequence: TGCGCCAGTATGGGAGGGACTGAAGCTTTCTTT. Translation gives CASMGGTEAFF.

Notes on this clone: Other DNA sequences of this sample code for an identical CDR3. The chain couples TRBV13 to TRBJ2-7, with 15 positions matching TRBD2. This CDR3 has 15 residues. The V gene's germline CDR1 is PRHDT and CDR2 FYEKMQ (reference sequence). Trimming at V came to 5 bases and at J to 3 bases, leaving 2 bases not matched to a gene. The CDR3: CASSPGLAGGYEQYF. CDR3 in DNA: TGTGCCAGCAGCCCGGGACTAGCGGGAGGCTACGAGCAGTACTTC.

Notes on this clone: The same CDR3 is also encoded by other DNA sequences in this sample. The chain links TRBV29-1 to TRBJ2-6; a possible D gene is TRBD1 (6 bases). The CDR3 is 14 amino acids. Trimming shortened V by 5 bases and J by 0 bases, and 8 bases separated the two germline ends. CDR1 and CDR2 from the germline V gene are SQVTM and ANQGSEA. The CDR3 spells CSVQGTSGANVLTF. CDR3 nucleotide sequence: TGCAGCGTTCAGGGGACCTCTGGGGCCAACGTCCTGACTTTC.

The sample holds a few counts of this clone. This rearrangement joins TRBV4-1 to TRBJ2-5, with 8 bases identical to TRBD1. The V gene's germline CDR1 is MGHRA and CDR2 YSYEKL. V lost 1 base and J lost 1; bases outside the gene matches: 5. The CDR3 is 16 residues long. CDR3 protein: CASSQGQGASQETQYF. The CDR3 coding sequence is TGCGCCAGCAGCCAAGGGCAGGGGGCATCCCAAGAGACCCAGTACTTC.

A note on this clone: This same CDR3 is encoded by further DNA sequences in the sample. The V and J genes are TRBV5-4 and TRBJ2-7; D gene ambiguous. The CDR3 runs 13 residues. Trimming took off 0 bases at V and 2 bases at J, with 6 bases between the two ends. CDR1 is SGHNT and CDR2 is YYREEE in the germline V gene (reference sequence). The CDR3 spells CASSLGSPYEQYF. As DNA, the CDR3 is TGTGCCAGCAGCTTGGGCAGTCCCTACGAGCAGTACTTC.

As to this clone: In the same sample, other DNA sequences code for this CDR3. The genes are TRBV6-6 and TRBJ1-2; no definite D call. With 6 bases removed from V and 7 bases from J, the gap between germline ends came to 12 bases. Germline V lookup: CDR1 MNHNY, CDR2 SVGAGI (reference sequence). The CDR3 contains 12 residues. The CDR3 loop is CASSDSMGGYTF. The CDR3 nucleotides read TGTGCCAGCAGCGATTCAATGGGTGGCTACACCTTC.

The J gene is TRBJ2-7, the V gene TRBV11-2, with 7 bases fitting TRBD1. The CDR3 is 15 residues long. CDR1 is SGHAT, CDR2 FQNNGV, per germline. With 3 bases clipped from V and 4 bases from J, the junction kept 9 bases outside the gene matches. The CDR3 spells CASSLVQGDLYEQYF. The CDR3 DNA is TGTGCCAGCAGCTTGGTTCAGGGGGACCTATACGAGCAGTACTTC.

The rearrangement uses TRBV27 and TRBJ2-7; TRBD1 aligns across 9 bases. Germline V gene data show CDR1 as MNHEY and CDR2 as SMNVEV (reference sequence). This CDR3 spans 16 amino acids. With 3 bases clipped from V and 2 bases from J, the junction kept 8 bases outside the gene matches. CDR3 sequence reads: CASSFSGTGFTYEQYF. As DNA, the CDR3 is TGTGCCAGCAGTTTTTCCGGGACAGGGTTCACCTACGAGCAGTACTTC.

This chain joins TRBV4-1 and TRBJ1-5; 9 positions match TRBD1. This CDR3 contains 15 residues. Germline V lookup: CDR1 MGHRA, CDR2 YSYEKL. The V and J ends lost 1 base and 6 bases, in that order; junction bases with no gene match: 4. CDR3 protein: CASSQARTGAQPQHF. The CDR3 DNA reads TGCGCCAGCAGCCAAGCCAGGACAGGGGCTCAGCCCCAGCATTTT.

The chain carries TRBV19 and TRBJ2-5, with TRBD2 matching 7 bases. This CDR3 has 15 residues. Germline values: CDR1 LNHDA, CDR2 SQIVND (reference sequence). The V segment lost 1 base and the J segment 4 bases; nucleotides outside the gene matches: 6. CDR3 DNA: TGTGCCAGTAGTATAGCCCTAGCGGCACTAGAGACCCAGTACTTC. This sequence encodes CASSIALAALETQYF.

The CDR3 DNA reads as TGTGCCAGCAGTCATACCCGGGACCGAAGCTCCTACGAGCAGTACTTC. Translation: CASSHTRDRSSYEQYF. This chain links TRBV28 with TRBJ2-7, with D perhaps being TRBD1 or TRBD2 (5 bases each). The CDR3 length is 16 residues. The germline V and J ends were trimmed by 5 bases and 0 bases, with 17 bases remaining between them. The germline V gene encodes CDR1 MDHEN and CDR2 SYDVKM.

The V call is TRBV13, the J call TRBJ2-1; 12 bases map to TRBD2. Per germline, CDR1 PRHDT and CDR2 FYEKMQ (reference sequence). CDR3 length: 17 residues. Trimming removed 5 bases from V and 6 bases from J; junction bases left unmatched: 11. The CDR3: CASSPPLTSGGGNEQFF. In DNA form, the CDR3 reads TGTGCCAGCAGCCCCCCCCTGACTAGCGGGGGTGGCAATGAGCAGTTCTTC.

V usage is TRBV4-1 and J usage is TRBJ1-1; D is ambiguous. CDR3 length: 16 amino acids. The V end was cut by 0 bases, the J end by 7 bases, with 18 bases between. Germline V gene data show CDR1 as MGHRA and CDR2 as YSYEKL. The CDR3 DNA is TGCGCCAGCAGCCAAGAGAGGTCGTGGGGTCTCAGTGAAGCTTTCTTT. Its translation is CASSQERSWGLSEAFF.

The rearrangement joins TRBV5-1 to TRBJ2-7; D tentatively reads TRBD1 or TRBD2 (5 bases each). Looked up from germline, CDR1 is SGHRS and CDR2 is YFSETQ. V was cut by 3 bases and J by 3 bases, with 13 bases left in between. CDR3 length: 14 residues. CDR3 sequence: CASSSRDGRYEQYF. For the CDR3, the DNA is TGCGCCAGCAGCTCCCGGGACGGCCGCTACGAGCAGTACTTC.

The chain recombines TRBV4-1 with TRBJ1-1, with D unresolved. Per the germline V gene, CDR1 is MGHRA and CDR2 is YSYEKL. The CDR3 extends over 16 amino acids. Trimming removed 0 bases from V and 0 bases from J, with 11 bases in between. The CDR3 region is CASSQDVIGMNTEAFF. The CDR3 DNA reads as TGCGCCAGCAGCCAAGATGTTATAGGGATGAACACTGAAGCTTTCTTT.

Turning to this clone: The same CDR3 arises from other DNA sequences in this sample as well. This rearrangement joins TRBV7-6 to TRBJ2-7, with TRBD1 identical over 9 bases. The CDR3 totals 14 residues. The junction had 1 base not matched to a gene; V was cut back by 1 base and J by 3 bases. Germline V CDR1 and CDR2: SGHVS, FNYEAQ. The CDR3 DNA reads TGTGCCAGCAGCTTAGAGGGACAGGGCTACGAGCAGTACTTC. It is translated as CASSLEGQGYEQYF.

The gene calls are TRBV11-2 and TRBJ2-7, with 11 bases fitting TRBD2. Trimming took 4 bases from V and 5 from J; bases not matched to a gene: 7. In germline, CDR1 is SGHAT, CDR2 FQNNGV. The CDR3 runs 15 residues. CDR3 sequence: CASSSLAGGPNEQYF. The CDR3 bases are TGTGCCAGCAGCTCCTTAGCGGGAGGGCCGAACGAGCAGTACTTC.

Turning to this clone: Its ends do not fully match the called genes, so a read error is possible. The chain carries TRBV7-7 and TRBJ2-2; 8 nucleotides agree with TRBD2. Germline CDR1 reads SSHAT; CDR2 reads FNYEAQ (reference sequence). The CDR3 spans 19 residues. The CDR3 reads CASSLAGSLWLPNTGELFF. As DNA, the CDR3 is TGTGCTAGCAGCTTAGCGGGGTCATTGTGGCTGCCGAACACCGGGGAGCTGTTTTTT.

The chain employs TRBV13 and TRBJ1-2, with D perhaps matching TRBD1 (5 bases). Trimming stripped 5 bases from V and 0 bases from J, with 10 bases between. The CDR3 totals 14 residues. Germline lookup yields CDR1 PRHDT and CDR2 FYEKMQ (reference sequence). This CDR3 reads CASSVQGSNYGYTF. DNA for the CDR3: TGTGCCAGCAGCGTGCAGGGATCTAACTATGGCTACACCTTC.

This clone was seen only once. The chain employs TRBV6-1 and TRBJ1-3, with D possibly TRBD1 on 5 matching bases. Germline CDR1 is MNHNS and CDR2 is SASEGT. The CDR3 is 13 residues long. Deletions cut 3 bases from V and 4 bases from J, with 7 bases between. The CDR3 protein is CASSDTGGNTIYF. DNA of the CDR3: TGTGCCAGCAGTGATACAGGCGGAAACACCATATATTTT.

This rearrangement joins TRBV5-6 to TRBJ2-3; 7 nucleotides agree with TRBD2. This CDR3 spans 12 amino acids. Germline CDR1 reads SGHDT; CDR2 reads YYEEEE. For the CDR3, the DNA is TGTGCGTCGAGCGGGGAATGGGATACGCAGTATTTT. Translation: CASSGEWDTQYF.

The rearrangement links TRBV4-1 to TRBJ2-7; 7 bases are a match to TRBD1. The CDR3 is 14 residues long. Germline V CDR1 and CDR2: MGHRA, YSYEKL. V lost 6 bases to trimming and J lost 2 bases; unmatched junction nucleotides: 7. CDR3 residues: CASSQTDRTYEQYF. The CDR3 bases are TGCGCCAGCAGTCAAACGGACAGGACCTACGAGCAGTACTTC.